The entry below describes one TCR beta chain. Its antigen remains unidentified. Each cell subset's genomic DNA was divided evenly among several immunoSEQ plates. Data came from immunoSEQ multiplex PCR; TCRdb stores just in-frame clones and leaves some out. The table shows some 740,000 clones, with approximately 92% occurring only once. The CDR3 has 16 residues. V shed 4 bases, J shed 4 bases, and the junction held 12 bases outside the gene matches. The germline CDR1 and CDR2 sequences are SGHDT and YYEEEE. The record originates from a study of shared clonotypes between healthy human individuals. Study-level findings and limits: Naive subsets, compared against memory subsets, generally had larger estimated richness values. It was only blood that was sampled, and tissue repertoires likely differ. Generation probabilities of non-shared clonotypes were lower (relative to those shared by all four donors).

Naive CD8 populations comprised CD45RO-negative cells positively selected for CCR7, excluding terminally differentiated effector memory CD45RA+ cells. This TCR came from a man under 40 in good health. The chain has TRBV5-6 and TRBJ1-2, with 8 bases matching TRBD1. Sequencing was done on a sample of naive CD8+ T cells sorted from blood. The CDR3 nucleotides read TGTGCCAGCAGCCCAAAGGACAGGGTGCGAACCTATGGCTACACCTTC. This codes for CASSPKDRVRTYGYTF.